One sample yielded the 7 T cell receptor beta chains listed below, sequenced in a study of cytomegalovirus exposure and HLA in healthy donors. PCR primers comprised 60 Vbeta and 13 Jbeta primers. Sequencing was performed with immunoSEQ multiplex PCR; in TCRdb, only in-frame clones are kept and a portion is missing. The data show about 83,000 clones, roughly 80% seen once. The sample taken for sequencing was PBMCs. These receptors all come from a woman aged 30 to 39 in good health and CMV-seronegative.

The chain joins TRBV27 to TRBJ2-3; TRBD2 matches at 10 bases. The CDR3 is 17 residues long. Germline V gives CDR1 MNHEY, CDR2 SMNVEV (reference sequence). The trim removed 5 bases at V and 5 bases at J, leaving 13 bases unmatched. Here the CDR3 DNA reads TGTGCCAGCAGTCAACTAGCGGGACGCCCCGGTGGAGATACGCAGTATTTT. Translated, it gives CASSQLAGRPGGDTQYF.

The chain has TRBV6-1 and TRBJ1-2, with 8 positions matching TRBD1. Germline loops: CDR1 MNHNS, CDR2 SASEGT. The CDR3 loop spans 20 amino acids. The V and J ends lost 4 bases and 0 bases, in that order; junction bases with no gene match: 19. The CDR3 nucleotides are TGTGCCAGCAGTGCGGACAGGGTCGGTTCAGGCTCGAGGGCTAACTATGGCTACACCTTC. It is translated as CASSADRVGSGSRANYGYTF.

The chain combines TRBV9 with TRBJ1-6; TRBD1 matches at 9 bases. Germline CDR1 is SGDLS and CDR2 is YYNGEE. The CDR3 runs 15 residues. Germline trimming cut 4 bases from V and 8 bases from J; bases unmatched to any gene: 7. CDR3 DNA sequence: TGTGCCAGCAGCCCCGGACAGGGGAGGGATTCACCCCTCCACTTT. Amino acids: CASSPGQGRDSPLHF.

V gene TRBV6-5 combines with J gene TRBJ2-7; weak D call: TRBD1 (6 bases). The CDR3 has 14 amino acids. V was clipped by 9 bases and J by 2 bases, with 17 bases between them. The germline CDR1 and CDR2 sequences are MNHEY and SVGAGI. The CDR3, as DNA: TGTGCCAGGGCACAGGGATTTTGCCCCTACGAGCAGTACTTC. Translation gives CARAQGFCPYEQYF.

The rearrangement uses TRBV28 and TRBJ2-2; 13 bases are shared with TRBD2. The germline CDR1 and CDR2 sequences are MDHEN and SYDVKM. The CDR3 spans 15 residues. CDR3 sequence: CALAGGPGNTGELFF. Written as DNA, the CDR3 is TGTGCACTAGCGGGAGGGCCAGGGAACACCGGGGAGCTGTTTTTT.

CDR3 coding DNA: TGTGCCAGCCACAGGGGAGGCTACGAGCAGTACTTC. It yields the protein CASHRGGYEQYF. The chain joins TRBV28 to TRBJ2-7, with a tentative D call TRBD1 (7 bases). The CDR3 is made up of 12 amino acids. V lost 8 bases and J 3 bases, leaving 11 bases between the germline ends. Germline V gene sequence: CDR1 MDHEN, CDR2 SYDVKM.

The chain is built from TRBV6-5 and TRBJ1-4; maybe TRBD1 (5 bases). The CDR3 is 15 residues long. The germline V and J ends were trimmed by 4 bases and 3 bases, with 12 bases remaining between them. CDR1 is MNHEY and CDR2 is SVGAGI in the germline V gene. The CDR3 loop reads CASSSPAGPNEKLFF. CDR3 nucleotides: TGTGCCAGCAGTTCCCCGGCAGGGCCTAATGAAAAACTGTTTTTT.